The 29 T cell receptor beta chains in this list originate from one sample, sequenced in a study of vaccination and CD4 T cells after COVID-19. These receptors' targets are unknown. Cultured CD4+ T cell DNA was sequenced using the Oncomine TCR Beta short-read assay. One entry per CDR3 protein results from TCRdb running MiXCR on the PCR reads. There are 15,000 to 20,000 distinct CDR3 sequences in the sample; about 50% occur only once, and 12% lies in the top ten. This sample's treatment: approximately 10-day PBMC culture with coronavirus spike peptide pools or control peptides (ViraFEST assay). The sequencing sample was made of CD4+ T cells from blood, cultured in vitro. The receptor source for this set is a human donor who had recovered from COVID-19.

This clonotype was counted only a few times. The chain employs TRBV15 and TRBJ2-2, with D possibly matching TRBD1 (6 bases). This CDR3 has 13 amino acids. Germline V lookup: CDR1 LNHNV, CDR2 YYDKDF (reference sequence). V was cut by 5 bases and J by 3 bases, with 7 bases left in between. CDR3 sequence reads: CATSDRYTGELFF. The DNA of the CDR3 is TGTGCCACCAGCGACAGGTACACCGGGGAGCTGTTTTTT.

In this sample, this clonotype turned up a few times. The chain joins TRBV20-1 to TRBJ2-7; a weak D match, TRBD2 (6 bases). Germline-derived CDR1 and CDR2 are DFQATT and SNEGSKA (reference sequence). This CDR3 is built from 12 residues. V gave up 2 bases and J gave up 2 bases, with 7 bases separating them. DNA for the CDR3: TGCAGTGCTAGATCGGGGGCCTACGAGCAGTACTTC. Its translation: CSARSGAYEQYF.

This chain links TRBV6-1 with TRBJ1-1; tentative D call: TRBD1 (5 bases). The CDR3 consists of 15 residues. The V gene lost 10 bases and the J gene lost 6 bases, with 24 bases spanning the gap. CDR1 and CDR2 from the germline V gene are MNHNS and SASEGT. CDR3 in DNA: TGTGCCACCTTCCCCTCGGGGCAGGGTTCAGCTGAAGCTTTCTTT. Its translation is CATFPSGQGSAEAFF.

The rearrangement joins TRBV28 to TRBJ2-1; D assignment may be TRBD1 or TRBD2 (5 bases each). V gave up 5 bases and J gave up 6 bases, with 14 bases separating them. This CDR3 region has 14 residues. CDR1 and CDR2 (germline): MDHEN, SYDVKM. The CDR3 loop is CASSPQGPLNEQFF. As DNA, the CDR3 is TGTGCCAGCAGTCCTCAGGGACCCCTCAATGAGCAGTTCTTC.

The rearrangement joins TRBV19 to TRBJ1-1; D remains ambiguous. There are 14 residues in the CDR3. The germline CDR1 and CDR2 sequences are LNHDA and SQIVND (reference sequence). V was cut by 1 base and J by 6 bases, with 12 bases left in between. CDR3 coding DNA: TGTGCCAGTAGTATAGTGGGAGGAGAGTCTGAAGCTTTCTTT. Its protein is CASSIVGGESEAFF.

V is TRBV27 and J is TRBJ1-3; TRBD1 matches 7 bases. The junction had 8 bases not matched to a gene; V was cut back by 6 bases and J by 0 bases. The CDR3 consists of 16 residues. Germline lookup yields CDR1 MNHEY and CDR2 SMNVEV (reference sequence). The CDR3 is CASSPGQLDSGNTIYF. CDR3 DNA: TGTGCCAGCAGCCCGGGACAGCTCGACTCTGGAAACACCATATATTTT.

The chain has TRBV19 and TRBJ1-2; the D is unclear. The V end lost 4 bases, the J end lost 0 bases, and 6 bases lay between the germline ends. Germline CDR1 LNHDA, CDR2 SQIVND (reference sequence). The CDR3 totals 13 residues. The CDR3 sequence is CASSTRPNYGYTF. The CDR3 DNA is TGTGCCAGTAGTACCCGACCTAACTATGGCTACACCTTC.

V gene TRBV7-8 combines with J gene TRBJ2-3; TRBD2 matches 8 bases. CDR1 and CDR2 from the germline V gene are SGHVS and FQNEAQ. The CDR3 consists of 16 residues. The trim removed 3 bases at V and 0 bases at J, leaving 5 bases unmatched. DNA of the CDR3: TGTGCCAGCAGCTTGTTAGCGGGGACTAGCACAGATACGCAGTATTTT. The encoded protein is CASSLLAGTSTDTQYF.

The chain uses TRBV6-5 and TRBJ1-2; 8 positions match TRBD1. Trimming took 0 bases from V and 8 from J; bases not matched to a gene: 11. The CDR3 consists of 16 residues. Germline CDR1 is MNHEY and CDR2 is SVGAGI. CDR3 nucleotides: TGTGCCAGCAGTTACTCGGCTATCCAGGGGGCCAGAGGCTACACCTTC. Amino acids: CASSYSAIQGARGYTF.

The chain couples TRBV5-4 to TRBJ2-1, with 7 bases identical to TRBD1. The V gene's germline CDR1 is SGHNT and CDR2 YYREEE (reference sequence). The CDR3 runs to 17 residues. With V trimmed by 1 base and J by 7 bases, 14 bases remained unmatched. In DNA form, the CDR3 reads TGTGCCAGCAGCTTGATGATTGGGAGAGGGGGCAGGAATGAGCAGTTCTTC. Translating it yields CASSLMIGRGGRNEQFF.

This clonotype has more than one count but fewer than ten. The chain links TRBV6-5 to TRBJ1-1; possibly TRBD1 for D (5 bases). Germline V CDR1 and CDR2: MNHEY, SVGAGI. CDR3 size: 15 residues. Between the trimmed V and J ends, which lost 2 bases and 0 bases, there was a span of 10 bases. CDR3 loop: CASSYPQGMNTEAFF. The DNA of the CDR3 is TGTGCCAGCAGTTACCCTCAGGGCATGAACACTGAAGCTTTCTTT.

V gene TRBV20-1 combines with J gene TRBJ2-3, with 7 bases identical to TRBD1. Germline V gives CDR1 DFQATT, CDR2 SNEGSKA (reference sequence). Germline trimming cut 4 bases from V and 9 bases from J; bases unmatched to any gene: 4. CDR3 length equals 11 residues. The CDR3 region is CSATHRGTQYF. In DNA form, the CDR3 reads TGCAGTGCTACGCACAGGGGAACGCAGTATTTT.

This CDR3 is CASSHRGVQPQHF. The CDR3 coding sequence is TGTGCCAGCAGCCACAGGGGGGTTCAGCCCCAGCATTTT. This chain connects TRBV6-1 to TRBJ1-5; the match to TRBD1 covers 8 bases. Trimming removed 6 bases from V and 6 bases from J; junction bases left unmatched: 4. The CDR3 sequence is 13 residues long. Germline V gives CDR1 MNHNS, CDR2 SASEGT.

Here the CDR3 reads CSARPYRGGQFF. The DNA for the CDR3 is TGCAGTGCTAGGCCCTACCGGGGAGGGCAGTTCTTC. The chain has TRBV20-1 and TRBJ2-1; D is possibly TRBD2 (6 bases). The V gene lost 3 bases and the J gene lost 12 bases, with 15 bases spanning the gap. The germline gives CDR1 DFQATT, CDR2 SNEGSKA (reference sequence). CDR3 length: 12 residues.

The V call is TRBV30, the J call TRBJ1-2; D gene ambiguous. CDR1 and CDR2 (germline): GTSNPN, SVGIG (reference sequence). V lost 0 bases and J lost 4, with 12 bases in between. This CDR3 spans 14 amino acids. CDR3 DNA sequence: TGTGCCTGGAGTGTGGGTCAGTCGGTCTATGGCTACACCTTC. Its protein is CAWSVGQSVYGYTF.

This chain joins TRBV28 and TRBJ2-5; D unresolved. The CDR3 is 12 residues long. The V end was cut by 6 bases, the J end by 4 bases, with 9 bases between. Germline V gives CDR1 MDHEN, CDR2 SYDVKM. The chain's CDR3 is CASSPHVETQYF. The CDR3, as DNA: TGTGCCAGCAGCCCCCACGTAGAGACCCAGTACTTC.

This clonotype was found a few times. The chain is built from TRBV20-1 and TRBJ2-7; no reliable D call. Germline loops: CDR1 DFQATT, CDR2 SNEGSKA (reference sequence). The CDR3 is 12 amino acids. The germline V and J ends were trimmed by 0 bases and 5 bases, with 8 bases remaining between them. CDR3: CSARDNKDEQYF. CDR3 sequence (DNA): TGCAGTGCTAGAGATAACAAGGACGAGCAGTACTTC.

The V call is TRBV11-3, the J call TRBJ2-6; the D is unclear. The CDR3 loop spans 17 amino acids. The germline V gene has CDR1 SGHNT and CDR2 YENEEA. Trimming stripped 5 bases from V and 0 bases from J, with 14 bases between. CDR3 sequence reads: CASSASRAYSGANVLTF. The CDR3 region has the DNA TGTGCCAGCAGCGCGAGTAGGGCCTACTCTGGGGCCAACGTCCTGACTTTC. Full variable domain (missing parts from reference TRBV11-3 and TRBJ2-6): EAGVVQSPRYKIIEKKQPVAFWCNPISGHNTLYWYLQNLGQGPELLIRYENEEAVDDSQLPKDRFSAERLKGVDSTLKIQPAELGDSAVYLCASSASRAYSGANVLTFGAGSRLTVL.

This clonotype was seen a few times. The CDR3 region has the DNA TGTGCCAGCACCCGGCGGTCGGGAGATACGCAGTATTTT. Its protein product is CASTRRSGDTQYF. The V gene is TRBV6-1, the J gene TRBJ2-3; no clear D gene. This CDR3 has 13 residues. Germline CDR1 MNHNS, CDR2 SASEGT. V dropped 7 bases and J dropped 5 bases, with 13 bases sitting between them.

V is TRBV12-3 or TRBV12-4 and J is TRBJ1-6; 7 bases are shared with TRBD1. CDR3 length equals 20 residues. V shed 4 bases, J shed 1 base, and the junction held 16 bases outside the gene matches. As DNA, the CDR3 is TGTGCCAGCAGTTCACGGACAGGAGGAATCGAACGGTCCTATAATTCACCCCTCCACTTT. Its protein product is CASSSRTGGIERSYNSPLHF.

This chain joins TRBV9 and TRBJ1-4; 7 nucleotides align to TRBD1. After removal of 4 bases from V and 2 bases from J, the junction contained 5 bases not matched to a gene. CDR3 length equals 15 residues. Germline V gene data show CDR1 as SGDLS and CDR2 as YYNGEE. For the CDR3, the DNA is TGTGCCAGCAGCTATTCGGACAGGACTAATGAAAAACTGTTTTTT. Its translation: CASSYSDRTNEKLFF.

V and J are TRBV28 and TRBJ2-7, with 8 bases that match TRBD1. Germline CDR1 and CDR2: MDHEN and SYDVKM. The ends lost 6 bases at V and 0 bases at J; junction bases unmatched: 10. The CDR3 covers 16 residues. CDR3 in DNA: TGTGCCAGCAGCACCCGGGACAGGAAGTTCTCCTACGAGCAGTACTTC. Encoded protein: CASSTRDRKFSYEQYF.

In this sample, this clonotype turned up a few times. V usage is TRBV2 and J usage is TRBJ1-1; no reliable D call. Trimming removed 6 bases from V and 1 base from J, with 9 bases in between. From germline, CDR1 is SNHLY and CDR2 FYNNEI. This CDR3 spans 13 amino acids. The CDR3 protein is CASSQWGNTEAFF. CDR3 nucleotide sequence: TGTGCCAGCAGCCAATGGGGGAACACTGAAGCTTTCTTT. The full variable domain, in which reference TRBV2 and TRBJ1-1 provide the parts outside the CDR3, is EPEVTQTPSHQVTQMGQEVILRCVPISNHLYFYWYRQILGQKVEFLVSFYNNEISEKSEIFDDQFSVERPDGSNFTLKIRSTKLEDSAMYFCASSQWGNTEAFFGQGTRLTVV.

The rearrangement links TRBV28 to TRBJ1-2, with a possible D match to TRBD1 (5 bases). Looked up from germline, CDR1 is MDHEN and CDR2 is SYDVKM. The ends were cut back, 5 bases at V and 8 bases at J, with 18 bases in the middle. The CDR3 is 14 residues long. The CDR3 loop is CASSAPDRGSGYTF. The CDR3 DNA sequence: TGTGCCAGCAGTGCTCCTGACAGAGGTAGCGGCTACACCTTC.

This sequence joins TRBV2 and TRBJ2-3; 7 bases map to TRBD2. Germline CDR1 SNHLY, CDR2 FYNNEI. Losses at the gene ends were 8 bases for V and 1 base for J; bases not matched to a gene: 3. The CDR3 is 13 residues long. CDR3 sequence reads: CASGGVGTDTQYF. The CDR3 coding sequence is TGTGCCAGCGGGGGGGTGGGCACAGATACGCAGTATTTT. The full variable domain, with the rest looked up from reference TRBV2 and TRBJ2-3, is EPEVTQTPSHQVTQMGQEVILRCVPISNHLYFYWYRQILGQKVEFLVSFYNNEISEKSEIFDDQFSVERPDGSNFTLKIRSTKLEDSAMYFCASGGVGTDTQYFGPGTRLTVL.

The V call is TRBV5-1, the J call TRBJ2-5; D gene ambiguous. Trimming took 3 bases from V and 0 from J, leaving 0 bases between them. The CDR3 loop spans 11 amino acids. The germline V gene encodes CDR1 SGHRS and CDR2 YFSETQ. This CDR3 reads CASSYQETQYF. Here the CDR3 DNA reads TGCGCCAGCAGCTACCAAGAGACCCAGTACTTC.

The chain couples TRBV7-3 to TRBJ2-3; 8 bases map to TRBD1. V dropped 2 bases and J dropped 5; count of bases not matched to a gene: 9. Germline CDR1 is SGHTA and CDR2 is FQGTGA. The CDR3 has 16 residues. CDR3 DNA: TGTGCCAGCAGCTTAGGACAGGGCGGGACGAGAGATACGCAGTATTTT. Encoded protein: CASSLGQGGTRDTQYF. Based on the CDR3 plus reference TRBV7-3 and TRBJ2-3, the full variable domain is GAGVSQTPSNKVTEKGKYVELRCDPISGHTALYWYRQSLGQGPEFLIYFQGTGAADDSGLPNDRFFAVRPEGSVSTLKIQRTERGDSAVYLCASSLGQGGTRDTQYFGPGTRLTVL.

This chain uses TRBV24-1 with TRBJ1-1; TRBD1 aligns across 10 bases. The germline gives CDR1 KGHDR, CDR2 SFDVKD. The V gene end was trimmed by 2 bases and the J gene end by 5 bases; junction bases not matched to a gene: 4. This CDR3 has 15 amino acids. The CDR3 DNA reads TGTGCCACCAGTGATTCGAGGACAGGGGGTACTGAAGCTTTCTTT. Amino acid sequence: CATSDSRTGGTEAFF.

The chain joins TRBV6-1 to TRBJ2-7; possibly TRBD1 for D (5 bases). V lost 8 bases and J 7 bases, leaving 30 bases between the germline ends. Germline-derived CDR1 and CDR2 are MNHNS and SASEGT. The CDR3 length is 17 residues. The CDR3 here is CASLTNSPRQTLAEQYF. Written as DNA, the CDR3 is TGTGCCAGCCTTACGAACAGCCCCCGACAGACTCTTGCAGAGCAGTACTTC.